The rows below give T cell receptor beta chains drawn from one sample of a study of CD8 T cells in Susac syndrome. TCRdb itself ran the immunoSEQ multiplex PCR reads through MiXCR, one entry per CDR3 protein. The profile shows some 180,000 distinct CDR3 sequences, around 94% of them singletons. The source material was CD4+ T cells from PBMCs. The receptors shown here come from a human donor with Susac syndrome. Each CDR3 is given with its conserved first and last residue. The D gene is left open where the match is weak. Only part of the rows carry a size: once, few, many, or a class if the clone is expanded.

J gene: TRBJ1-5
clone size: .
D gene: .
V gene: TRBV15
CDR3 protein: CAIRGGAGQPQHF
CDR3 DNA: TGTGCCATTAGAGGGGGGGCAGGACAGCCCCAGCATTTT

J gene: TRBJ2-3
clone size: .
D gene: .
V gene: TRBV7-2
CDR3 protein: CASSTRTGPPDTQYF
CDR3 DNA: TGTGCCAGCAGCACCCGAACAGGGCCCCCAGATACGCAGTATTTT

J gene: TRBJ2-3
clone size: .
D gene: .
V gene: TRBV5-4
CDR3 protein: CASSFLPTDTQYF
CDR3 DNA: TGTGCCAGCAGCTTCCTCCCCACAGATACGCAGTATTTT

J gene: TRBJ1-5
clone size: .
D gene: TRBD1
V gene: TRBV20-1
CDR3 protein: CSARVGQYSNQPQHF
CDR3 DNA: TGCAGTGCTAGAGTGGGACAGTATAGCAATCAGCCCCAGCATTTT

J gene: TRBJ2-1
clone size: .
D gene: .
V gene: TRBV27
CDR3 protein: CASSLSQSSYNEQFF
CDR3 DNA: TGTGCCAGCAGTTTAAGCCAGAGCTCCTACAATGAGCAGTTCTTC

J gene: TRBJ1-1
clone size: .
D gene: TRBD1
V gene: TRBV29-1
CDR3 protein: CSVVGDRGPEAFF
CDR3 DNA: TGCAGCGTTGTCGGGGACAGGGGACCTGAAGCTTTCTTT

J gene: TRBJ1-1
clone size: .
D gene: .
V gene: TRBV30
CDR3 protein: CAGALTGNTEAFF
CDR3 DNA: TGTGCCGGCGCCCTTACAGGGAACACTGAAGCTTTCTTT

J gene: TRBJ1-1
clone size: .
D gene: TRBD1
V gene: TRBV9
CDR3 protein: CASSGEDRGDTEAFF
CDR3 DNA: TGTGCCAGCAGCGGAGAGGACAGGGGGGACACTGAAGCTTTCTTT

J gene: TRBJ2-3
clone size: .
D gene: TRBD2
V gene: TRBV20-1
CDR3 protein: CSAGGRAADTQYF
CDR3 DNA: TGCAGTGCAGGCGGGAGGGCTGCAGATACGCAGTATTTT

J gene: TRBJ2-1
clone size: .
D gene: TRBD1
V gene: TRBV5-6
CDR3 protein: CASSLEVRGPYNEQFF
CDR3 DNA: TGTGCCAGCAGCTTGGAGGTCAGGGGGCCATACAATGAGCAGTTCTTC

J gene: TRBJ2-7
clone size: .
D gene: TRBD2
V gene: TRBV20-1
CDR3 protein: CSALLLAGGLYEQYF
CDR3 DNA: TGCAGTGCACTCCTCTTAGCGGGAGGTCTCTACGAGCAGTACTTC

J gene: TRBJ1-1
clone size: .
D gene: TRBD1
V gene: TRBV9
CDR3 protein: CASSPRDRVNTEAFF
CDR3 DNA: TGTGCCAGCAGCCCCCGGGACAGAGTGAACACTGAAGCTTTCTTT

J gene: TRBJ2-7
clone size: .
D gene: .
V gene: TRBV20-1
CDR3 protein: CSASRTGGAYEQYF
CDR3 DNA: TGCAGTGCTAGTAGGACAGGCGGGGCCTACGAGCAGTACTTC

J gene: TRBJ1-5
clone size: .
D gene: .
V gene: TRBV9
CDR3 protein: CASSGGTPDQPQHF
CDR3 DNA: TGTGCCAGCAGCGGAGGGACACCCGATCAGCCCCAGCATTTT

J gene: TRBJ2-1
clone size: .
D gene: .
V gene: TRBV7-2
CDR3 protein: CASSLLSGRGGEQFF
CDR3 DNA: TGTGCCAGCAGCTTATTGAGCGGTAGAGGGGGTGAGCAGTTCTTC

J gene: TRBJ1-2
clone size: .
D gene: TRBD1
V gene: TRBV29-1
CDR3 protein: CSVEDLGQGYGYTF
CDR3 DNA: TGCAGCGTTGAAGATTTGGGACAGGGTTATGGCTACACCTTC

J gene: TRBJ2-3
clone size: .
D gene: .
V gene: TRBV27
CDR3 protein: CASGRGAGTSDTQYF
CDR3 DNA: TGTGCCAGCGGACGCGGAGCGGGGACATCGGATACGCAGTATTTT

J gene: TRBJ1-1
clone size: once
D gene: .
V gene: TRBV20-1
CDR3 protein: CSARDYRQFDTEAFF
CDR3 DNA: TGCAGTGCTAGAGATTATAGACAGTTCGACACTGAAGCTTTCTTT

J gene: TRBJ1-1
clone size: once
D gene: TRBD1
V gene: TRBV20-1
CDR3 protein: CSARDSRTGVNTEAFF
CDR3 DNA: TGCAGTGCTAGAGATTCCAGGACAGGGGTGAACACTGAAGCTTTCTTT

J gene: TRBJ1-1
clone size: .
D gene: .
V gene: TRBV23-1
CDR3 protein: CASRNRENTEAFF
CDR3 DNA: TGCGCCAGCAGAAACAGGGAGAACACTGAAGCTTTCTTT

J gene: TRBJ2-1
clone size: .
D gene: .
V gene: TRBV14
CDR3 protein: CASSQDLASHMDEQFF
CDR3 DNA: TGTGCCAGCAGCCAAGATCTAGCAAGCCATATGGATGAGCAGTTCTTC

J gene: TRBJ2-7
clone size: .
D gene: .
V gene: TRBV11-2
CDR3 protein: CASSLVGVGASLGAYEQYF
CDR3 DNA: TGTGCCAGCAGCTTAGTCGGCGTGGGGGCCTCTCTGGGGGCCTACGAGCAGTACTTC

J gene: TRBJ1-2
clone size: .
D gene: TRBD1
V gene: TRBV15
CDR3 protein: CATSPRGQGWYGYTF
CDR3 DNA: TGTGCCACCAGCCCCCGGGGACAGGGGTGGTATGGCTACACCTTC

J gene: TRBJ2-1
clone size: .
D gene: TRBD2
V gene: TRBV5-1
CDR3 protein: CASSLQPGLAGSRQFF
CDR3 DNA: TGCGCCAGCAGCTTACAACCGGGACTAGCGGGAAGTAGGCAGTTCTTC

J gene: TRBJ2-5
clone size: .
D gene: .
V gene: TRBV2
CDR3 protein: CASSVNRDSETQYF
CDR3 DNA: TGTGCCAGCAGTGTCAACAGGGACTCAGAGACCCAGTACTTC

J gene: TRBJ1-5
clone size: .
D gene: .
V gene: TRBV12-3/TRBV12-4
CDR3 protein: CASTGRDSNQPQHF
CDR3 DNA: TGTGCCAGCACCGGCCGGGACAGCAATCAGCCCCAGCATTTT

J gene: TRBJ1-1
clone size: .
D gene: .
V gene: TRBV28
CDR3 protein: CASSSSRDTEAFF
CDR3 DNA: TGTGCCAGCAGTAGTAGCCGCGACACTGAAGCTTTCTTT

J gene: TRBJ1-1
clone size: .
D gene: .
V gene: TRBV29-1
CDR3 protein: CSVEEMGKSWNTEAFF
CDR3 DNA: TGCAGCGTTGAGGAAATGGGCAAGAGCTGGAACACTGAAGCTTTCTTT

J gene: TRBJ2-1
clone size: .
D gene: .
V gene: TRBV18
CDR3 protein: CASSPSPEPPTGYEFF
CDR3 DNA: TGTGCCAGCTCACCATCCCCGGAACCCCCTACAGGGTATGAGTTCTTC

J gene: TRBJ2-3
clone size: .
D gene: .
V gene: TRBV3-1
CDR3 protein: CASSQVGDTQYF
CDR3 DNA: TGTGCCAGCAGCCAAGTTGGAGATACGCAGTATTTT

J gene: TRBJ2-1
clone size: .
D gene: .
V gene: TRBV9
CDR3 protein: CASSVALEGRNEQFF
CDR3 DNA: TGTGCCAGCAGCGTAGCTTTGGAGGGACGGAATGAGCAGTTCTTC

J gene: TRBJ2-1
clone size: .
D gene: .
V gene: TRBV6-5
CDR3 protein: CASTRSNEQFF
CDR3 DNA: TGTGCCAGCACCCGGTCGAATGAGCAGTTCTTC

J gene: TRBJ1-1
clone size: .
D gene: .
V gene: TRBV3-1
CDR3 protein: CASSQDREGREAFF
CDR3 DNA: TGTGCCAGCAGCCAAGATCGTGAGGGGAGGGAAGCTTTCTTT

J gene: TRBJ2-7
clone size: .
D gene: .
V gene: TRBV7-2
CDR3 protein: CASSQRSVYEQYF
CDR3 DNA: TGTGCCAGCAGCCAGAGGTCCGTCTACGAGCAGTACTTC

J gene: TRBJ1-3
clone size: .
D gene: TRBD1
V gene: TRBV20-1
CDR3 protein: CSAQTGSGNTIYF
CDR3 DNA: TGCAGTGCTCAGACAGGGTCAGGAAACACCATATATTTT

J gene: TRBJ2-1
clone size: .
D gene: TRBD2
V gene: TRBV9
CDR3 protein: CASSLTGGAEQFF
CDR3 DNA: TGTGCCAGCAGCCTGACGGGGGGGGCTGAGCAGTTCTTC

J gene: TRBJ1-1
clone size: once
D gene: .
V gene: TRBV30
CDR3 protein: CAWSVKGLPNTEAFF
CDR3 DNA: TGTGCCTGGAGTGTGAAGGGACTCCCGAACACTGAAGCTTTCTTT

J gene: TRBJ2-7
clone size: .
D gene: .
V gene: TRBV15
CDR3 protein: CATSTTRDSYEQYF
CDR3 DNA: TGTGCCACCAGCACTACCAGGGATTCCTACGAGCAGTACTTC

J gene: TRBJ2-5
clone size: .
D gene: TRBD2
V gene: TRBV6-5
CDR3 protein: CASSYTGGRAQETQYF
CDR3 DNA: TGTGCCAGCAGTTACACGGGGGGACGGGCTCAAGAGACCCAGTACTTC

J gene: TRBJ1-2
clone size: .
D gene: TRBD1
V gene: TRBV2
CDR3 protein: CASSVTGTGVGGYTF
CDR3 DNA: TGTGCCAGCAGCGTCACCGGGACAGGGGTAGGAGGCTACACCTTC

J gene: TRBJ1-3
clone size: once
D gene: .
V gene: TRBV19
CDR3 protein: CASSMGSASGNTIYF
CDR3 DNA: TGTGCCAGTAGTATGGGGAGCGCCTCTGGAAACACCATATATTTT

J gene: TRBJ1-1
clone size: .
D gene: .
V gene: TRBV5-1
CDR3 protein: CASSLRPFRDTEAFF
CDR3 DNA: TGCGCCAGCAGCTTACGACCGTTCCGGGACACTGAAGCTTTCTTT

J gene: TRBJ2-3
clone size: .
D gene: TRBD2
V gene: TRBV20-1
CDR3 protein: CSARGLLAGVSVDTQYF
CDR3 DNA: TGCAGTGCCCGCGGTCTTCTAGCGGGAGTCTCCGTAGATACGCAGTATTTT

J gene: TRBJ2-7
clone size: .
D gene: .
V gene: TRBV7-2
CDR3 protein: CASSFSESSYEQYF
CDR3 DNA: TGTGCCAGCAGCTTTAGCGAAAGCTCCTACGAGCAGTACTTC

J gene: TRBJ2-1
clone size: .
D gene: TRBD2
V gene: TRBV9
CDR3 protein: CASSAGSWLAGVLYNEQFF
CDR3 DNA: TGTGCCAGCAGCGCCGGTTCTTGGCTAGCGGGGGTACTCTACAATGAGCAGTTCTTC

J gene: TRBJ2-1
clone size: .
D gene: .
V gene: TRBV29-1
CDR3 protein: CSAEIRSSYNEQFF
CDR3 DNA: TGCAGCGCGGAAATTCGGAGCTCCTACAATGAGCAGTTCTTC

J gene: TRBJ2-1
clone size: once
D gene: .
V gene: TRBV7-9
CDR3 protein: CASSSRLLGNEQFF
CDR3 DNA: TGTGCCAGCAGCTCTCGGCTCTTGGGCAATGAGCAGTTCTTC

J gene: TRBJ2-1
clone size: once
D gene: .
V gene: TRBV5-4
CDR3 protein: CASSLHDFYNEQFF
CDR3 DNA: TGTGCCAGCAGTTTACACGACTTCTACAATGAGCAGTTCTTC

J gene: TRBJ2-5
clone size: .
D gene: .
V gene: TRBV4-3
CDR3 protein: CASSQDLYQTGETQYF
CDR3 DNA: TGCGCCAGCAGCCAAGATCTATACCAAACAGGGGAGACCCAGTACTTC